This T cell receptor beta chain is drawn from a study of response to subunit inactivated influenza vaccine (dated by TCRdb to between 2017 and 2018). The study in broad terms: Deep quantitative T cell receptor repertoire profiling was used in the study to track responses to a trivalent subunit inactivated influenza vaccine. Points the paper makes about the study in general: It was suggested by the authors that each seasonal influenza vaccination may recruit only a limited number of new T cells.

Based on the germline V gene (reference sequence), the CDR1 and CDR2 sequences are LGHDT and YNNKEL. The CDR3 sequence holds 16 residues, the cysteine and phenylalanine included. CDR3 DNA is the only sequence kept; it has 48 bases, read in frame from the first base. V trim: 4 bases; J trim: 7 bases; unmatched bases: 12. The library was obtained by RT-PCR. This sample was sequenced with an Illumina HiSeq 2500. The public reads were run again by TCRdb, first through fastp at Q25 and then through MiXCR, and only productive beta chains were kept. Each CDR3 protein appears once, grouped with its most common genes and DNA. The sample contains 650,000 to 700,000 distinct CDR3 sequences, about 15% of them found a single time. Of the sample, 9.5% to 13% is held by the ten largest clones. Points on this clonotype: It lacks a known antigen. No quality values exist for individual bases; no much larger clone is one base distant.

Source: PBMCs from blood, taken less than 13 days after vaccination. The sequence was collected from a man in his fifties who received an inactivated influenza vaccine. Donor details come from another sample of the same person, matched by shared clones. The chain joins TRBV3-1 to TRBJ1-4; the central 7 bases match TRBD1. The DNA is as follows: TGTGCCAGCAGCCTAAGCCTAGGGGGCGTAGGTGAAAAACTGTTTTTT. It is translated as CASSLSLGGVGEKLFF.